These T cell receptor beta chains were read from a single sample in a study of blood T cell repertoires in COVID-19. Only in-frame clones appear in the TCRdb table, and some are missing; sequencing was by immunoSEQ multiplex PCR. The sample carries about 220,000 clones, about four fifths recorded once. The sample comprised peripheral blood. The receptors stem from a woman older than 75 with acute or convalescent COVID-19. The CDR3 runs from the conserved cysteine through the conserved F or W. D genes are given only for firm matches. Part of the rows lack a size; the others show once, few, many or a class for expanded clones.

size,J,D,V,CDR3,DNA
NA,TRBJ2-7,TRBD1,TRBV6-5,CASRGTVNYEQYF,TGTGCCAGCAGGGGGACAGTCAACTACGAGCAGTACTTC
NA,TRBJ1-5,NA,TRBV6-1,CASSERQFNQPQHF,TGTGCCAGCAGTGAAAGACAGTTCAATCAGCCCCAGCATTTT
NA,TRBJ1-1,NA,TRBV7-3,CASSPGWTREAFF,TGTGCCAGCAGCCCAGGTTGGACTCGTGAAGCTTTCTTT
NA,TRBJ1-2,NA,TRBV5-1,CASSLVQGVNYGYTF,TGCGCCAGCAGCTTGGTGCAGGGCGTTAACTATGGCTACACCTTC
few,TRBJ1-1,NA,TRBV25-1,CASSESLGMTEAFF,TGTGCCAGCAGTGAATCTCTTGGCATGACTGAAGCTTTCTTT
NA,TRBJ1-1,NA,TRBV6-6,CASSVSYGRDTEAFF,TGTGCCAGCAGCGTTTCCTATGGGCGGGACACTGAAGCTTTCTTT
NA,TRBJ1-2,NA,TRBV19,CASSIQGQGLNGYTF,TGTGCCAGTAGTATACAGGGTCAAGGGCTCAATGGCTACACCTTC
NA,TRBJ1-1,TRBD1,TRBV28,CASSLTPGTGANTEAFF,TGTGCCAGCAGTCTCACACCCGGGACAGGGGCAAACACTGAAGCTTTCTTT
NA,TRBJ1-2,TRBD1,TRBV6-5,CASGPQTGVGYTF,TGTGCCAGCGGCCCTCAAACAGGGGTAGGCTACACCTTC
NA,TRBJ1-5,NA,TRBV12-3/TRBV12-4,CASSFNNNQPQHF,TGTGCCAGCAGTTTCAACAACAATCAGCCCCAGCATTTT
NA,TRBJ2-3,NA,TRBV2,CASSLDITDTQYF,TGTGCCAGCAGTTTGGACATCACAGATACGCAGTATTTT
NA,TRBJ2-5,NA,TRBV5-1,CASSLEGGSSQETQYF,TGCGCCAGCAGCTTGGAAGGGGGATCCTCCCAAGAGACCCAGTACTTC
NA,TRBJ1-2,TRBD1,TRBV10-3,CAITIDQTGGYGYTF,TGTGCCATCACCATCGATCAGACAGGGGGCTATGGCTACACCTTC
NA,TRBJ1-2,TRBD1,TRBV11-3,CASSPQGNYGYTF,TGTGCCAGCAGTCCACAGGGGAACTATGGCTACACCTTC
NA,TRBJ1-1,TRBD1,TRBV6-2/TRBV6-3,CASSDTGDTEAFF,TGTGCCAGCAGTGATACAGGGGACACTGAAGCTTTCTTT
few,TRBJ2-2,NA,TRBV9,CASSPLIGADTGELFF,TGTGCCAGCAGCCCCTTAATAGGGGCTGACACCGGGGAGCTGTTTTTT
once,TRBJ2-7,TRBD2,TRBV4-1,CASSQDHSGGPSPSYEQYF,TGCGCCAGCAGCCAAGATCATAGCGGGGGGCCCTCCCCCTCCTACGAGCAGTACTTC
NA,TRBJ1-4,NA,TRBV5-1,CASSTGHTTNEKLFF,TGCGCCAGCAGCACGGGACACACAACTAATGAAAAACTGTTTTTT
NA,TRBJ1-1,NA,TRBV5-4,CASSLSPRETEAFF,TGTGCCAGCAGCCTTTCGCCCCGGGAAACTGAAGCTTTCTTT
NA,TRBJ1-5,TRBD1,TRBV5-1,CASSSTGGKEPQHF,TGCGCCAGCAGCTCAACAGGGGGTAAGGAGCCCCAGCATTTT
NA,TRBJ1-3,NA,TRBV4-2,CASSQDRAGNTIYF,TGTGCCAGCAGCCAAGACAGGGCTGGAAACACCATATATTTT
NA,TRBJ2-2,TRBD2,TRBV18,CASSPQRAGVANTGELFF,TGTGCCAGCTCACCACAGAGAGCGGGGGTTGCAAACACCGGGGAGCTGTTTTTT
NA,TRBJ1-5,TRBD1,TRBV2,CASRAGTANQPQHF,TGTGCCAGCAGGGCCGGGACAGCGAATCAGCCCCAGCATTTT
NA,TRBJ1-5,NA,TRBV5-5,CASSLTREANQPQHF,TGTGCCAGCAGCTTGACCCGGGAAGCCAATCAGCCCCAGCATTTT
NA,TRBJ2-3,TRBD2,TRBV5-1,CASSTPGGDTQYF,TGCGCCAGCAGCACCCCGGGGGGAGATACGCAGTATTTT
few,TRBJ2-2,NA,TRBV12-2,CASRPDRGVTGELFF,TGTGCAAGTCGCCCCGACAGGGGTGTAACCGGGGAGCTGTTTTTT
NA,TRBJ1-2,NA,TRBV2,CASSEHEVSNYGYTF,TGTGCCAGCAGTGAACATGAGGTTTCAAACTATGGCTACACCTTC
NA,TRBJ1-6,NA,TRBV7-2,CASSLIADIGSPLHF,TGTGCCAGCAGCTTAATAGCAGATATCGGTTCACCCCTCCACTTT
NA,TRBJ1-5,NA,TRBV12-5,CASQLQGEQPQHF,TGTGCTAGCCAACTACAGGGCGAACAGCCCCAGCATTTT
NA,TRBJ2-5,NA,TRBV7-6,CASSLGIPGLGVSETQYF,TGTGCCAGCAGCTTAGGGATCCCGGGACTCGGGGTATCAGAGACCCAGTACTTC
few,TRBJ1-1,TRBD1,TRBV6-4,CASSADRGGGEAFF,TGTGCCAGCAGCGCGGACAGGGGAGGGGGTGAAGCTTTCTTT